This TCR beta chain appears in the sequencing data of a study of post-analysis software for immune sequencing data. Every TCR beta cDNA library bore unique molecular identifiers. In TCRdb, the PCR reads were re-called with MiXCR into one record per CDR3 protein. The table has about 540,000 distinct CDR3 sequences, about a third seen once; the top ten hold approximately 5.4%. Trimming took off 2 bases at V and 6 bases at J, with 10 bases between the two ends. Germline V gives CDR1 MGHRA, CDR2 YSYEKL. The CDR3 spans 13 residues. General study points: Four or five TRBV segments, including TRBV5-6, TRBV5-1 and TRBV20-1, were more frequent in patients than controls.

Details on this clonotype: The target antigen is unknown.

This TCR was sampled from a girl aged 2-17 years with multiple sclerosis. The J gene is TRBJ1-1, the V gene TRBV4-1; tentatively, D is TRBD1 (6 bases). Sample: blood. The chain's CDR3 is CASSQYREAEAFF. CDR3 nucleotides: TGCGCCAGCAGCCAATACAGGGAAGCTGAAGCTTTCTTT.